Sequencing of this TCR beta chain was carried out in a study of blood T cell repertoires in COVID-19. In the study overall: Sites in the United States, Italy and Spain provided acute and convalescent COVID-19 samples. PBMCs, B-cell-depleted T cells, or T cells provided the cDNA or gDNA that made up the material.

Under the authors' procedure: Counts of nucleated cells, estimated from reference gene primer amplification, were obtained. The repertoire was sequenced with immunoSEQ multiplex PCR; TCRdb's copy has only in-frame clones and lacks some. D and trimming were read from the DNA, whereas the V and J calls and clone size are those reported in that table. The sample has some 330,000 clones; over 75% are singletons. Trimming took off 0 bases at V and 3 bases at J, with 6 bases between the two ends. The CDR3 sequence is 13 residues long. From germline, CDR1 is SGHRS and CDR2 YFSETQ. The rearrangement joins TRBV5-1 to TRBJ1-1; tentative D call: TRBD1 (6 bases). The sequence derives from a woman between 50 and 59 years old with active or convalescent COVID-19. Sequencing used peripheral blood. This chain's CDR3 is CASSLAGDTEAFF. DNA for the CDR3: TGCGCCAGCAGCTTGGCAGGGGACACTGAAGCTTTCTTT.